A few counts support the clone carrying this T cell receptor (beta chain). A single heparinised blood sample, averaging about 120 mL, was obtained per donor. This CDR3 is 15 amino acids long. Losses at the gene ends were 7 bases for V and 4 bases for J; bases not matched to a gene: 11. Per the germline V gene, CDR1 is SGHRS and CDR2 is YFSETQ. The sample belongs to a study of beta chain features in type 1 diabetes. Expressed TCRB transcripts were sequenced after all isolated RNA was converted to cDNA. Clones were read by immunoSEQ multiplex PCR, and TCRdb kept only the in-frame ones, dropping some. Of 300,000 to 450,000 clones in the sample, roughly 21% were seen once.

Sequenced: naive CD4+ T cells from blood. This chain connects TRBV5-1 to TRBJ2-1, with TRBD2 matching 7 bases. This clonotype was obtained from a woman between 18 and 29 years old in good health. The CDR3 spells CASGPVAGDYNEQFF. For the CDR3, the DNA is TGCGCCAGCGGGCCCGTGGCGGGGGATTACAATGAGCAGTTCTTC.